This T cell receptor beta chain is drawn from a study of T cells in Graves' hyperthyroidism and ophthalmopathy (dated by TCRdb to between 2018 and 2021). About the study as a whole: Peripheral blood samples were taken at the time of initial diagnosis, prior to any treatment. To identify distinguishing TCR V-J signatures, a discovery cohort of around 100 patients was used, comprising 40 to 45 with Graves' ophthalmopathy and some 60 with stable Graves' hyperthyroidism. Prospective prediction of ophthalmopathy was tested in an independent validation cohort of approximately 19 hyperthyroidism patients and some 17 patients who later progressed to ophthalmopathy. The roughly 91 discovery patients were randomly divided into training and test sets at a 7:3 ratio. In about 6 Graves' hyperthyroidism patients, the study also compared T-cell repertoires from thyroid tissue with T-cell repertoires from blood. Following sampling, methimazole starting at 30 mg daily was given to hyperthyroidism patients, and high-dose intravenous methylprednisolone was given to ophthalmopathy patients. TCR Vbeta CDR3 sequencing of approximately 140 peripheral blood samples (over 40 ophthalmopathy, roughly 74 hyperthyroidism and roughly 17 progressor patients) is reported in the paper.

The CDR3 runs 16 amino acids, cysteine and phenylalanine included. The sequence is cut down to CDR3 DNA, 48 bases in frame from base 1. Trimming at the junction amounts to 6 bases on V and 2 bases on J, and the germline ends lie 14 bases apart. Stable Graves' hyperthyroidism was defined as no progression to ophthalmopathy during 18 months of follow-up. The hyperthyroidism patients were between 18 and 65 years old and newly diagnosed, with a disease duration of less than 2 months. The study excluded patients with uncontrolled infections, other autoimmune diseases, pregnancy or lactation. Clinical symptoms, serum thyroxine and TRAb, thyroid ultrasound, and orbital computed tomography formed the basis for the diagnoses. Ficoll-Paque density gradient centrifugation was used to isolate PBMCs from approximately 10 ml of fresh peripheral blood. Total RNA was extracted with Trizol reagent, and quality was checked on an Agilent 2100 Bioanalyzer.

TCR beta CDR3 regions were amplified from RNA transcripts. A first-round RT-PCR of the TCR CDR3 used the HTBI primer set with the Qiagen OneStep RT-PCR kit. Libraries were constructed in a second round of multiplex PCR, after which size selection and purification were performed. Paired-end sequencing of the libraries was performed with 100 bp reads on an Illumina HiSeq2000. The authors' pipeline ran thus. SOAPnuke was used to process the raw data, throwing out any read that contained adapters or uncalled bases, had a mean Phred below 15, or lacked an exact constant-primer or identifier match. COPE v1.2.5 was used to merge high-quality paired reads, and clonotypes were defined as unique nucleotide sequences. MiTCR v1.1 was used to align the clonotypes against IMGT TRBV, TRBD and TRBJ reference segments. The analysis was restricted to V-J combinations with a frequency above 0.0001, which together covered 99% to 99.2% of the repertoires. The TCS score was defined as the ratio of F50 (clonal expansion) to E x V (chaos), calculated using BLOSUM62-based TCRdist between CDR3 peptides within each V-J. Welch's t-statistics and random forest reduced some 510 V-J features to fewer than 15, which were used in a naive Bayes classifier (R e1071). The public reads were reanalyzed by TCRdb: fastp trimming at Q25, MiXCR alignment, in-frame beta chains only. Rows are unified per CDR3 protein, each entry keeping the most common DNA and genes. TCRdb's processing, not the authors' own work, is the source of the V and J calls. This sample comprises approximately 430,000 distinct CDR3 sequences, around a sixth of them detected only once. Around 7.7% of the sample is in the top ten clones.

This clonotype was seen repeatedly, ten times or more. Its binding antigen is unknown. No per-base quality is available; no much larger clone lies one base away. Overall results and qualifications from the work: Most expanded thyroid clonotypes (frequency above 0.001) were also found in blood, which suggests that blood repertoires may mirror thyroid immune responses. Sample size was not statistically predetermined, and blinding of investigators to group allocation was not performed. A model built on a 13 V-J signature distinguished ophthalmopathy from stable hyperthyroidism, reaching around 87% sensitivity and about 81% specificity in cross-validation and 80%/75% in testing. In validation, progression to ophthalmopathy was predicted by the model with approximately 67% sensitivity and nearly 75% specificity, a median of approximately 6.5 months before onset.

The clonotype originates from a woman younger than 35 with Graves' hyperthyroidism. Material for sequencing was blood. The rearranged chain carries TRBV12-3 or TRBV12-4 and TRBJ2-6, with the D gene uncertain. The nucleotides read TGTGCCAGCAGCTTGGCCTCTTTCCCTGGGGCCAACGTCCTGACTTTC. Its protein reads: CASSLASFPGANVLTF.